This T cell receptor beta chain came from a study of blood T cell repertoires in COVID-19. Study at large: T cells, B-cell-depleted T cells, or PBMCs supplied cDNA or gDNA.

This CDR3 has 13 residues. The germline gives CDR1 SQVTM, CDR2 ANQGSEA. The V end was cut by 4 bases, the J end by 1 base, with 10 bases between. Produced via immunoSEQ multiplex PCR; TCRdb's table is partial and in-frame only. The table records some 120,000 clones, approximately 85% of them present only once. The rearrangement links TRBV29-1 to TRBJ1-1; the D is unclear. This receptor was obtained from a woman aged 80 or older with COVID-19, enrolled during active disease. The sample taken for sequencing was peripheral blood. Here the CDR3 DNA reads TGCAGCGTTGTGAACAGACAGAACACTGAAGCTTTCTTT. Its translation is CSVVNRQNTEAFF.